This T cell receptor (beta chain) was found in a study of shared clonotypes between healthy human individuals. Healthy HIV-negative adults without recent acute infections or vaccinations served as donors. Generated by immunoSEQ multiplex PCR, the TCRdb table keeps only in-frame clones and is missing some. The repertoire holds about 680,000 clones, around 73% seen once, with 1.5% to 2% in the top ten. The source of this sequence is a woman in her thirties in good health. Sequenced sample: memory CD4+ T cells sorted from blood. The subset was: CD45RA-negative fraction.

CDR3 region: CASSQQQDPYGYTF. In DNA form, the CDR3 reads TGTGCCAGCTCCCAGCAACAGGACCCCTATGGCTACACCTTC. This rearrangement joins TRBV18 to TRBJ1-2; tentatively, D is TRBD1 (5 bases). Trimming removed 6 bases from V and 4 bases from J, with 15 bases in between. Germline V CDR1 and CDR2: KGHSH, LQKENI. This CDR3 is 14 amino acids long.